A single T cell receptor beta chain is shown here with its context. Its specific antigen is unknown. Within one base of it there is no much larger clone, and no base qualities were kept. The record originates from a study of blood T cell repertoires in COVID-19 (dated by TCRdb to 2019 to 2021). Background for the entire study: The collaborator samples originated in the United States, Italy and Spain and spanned the acute and convalescent phases of COVID-19. Where HLA class I and class II types were available, the types were taken from metadata supplied by the sample provider, not from assay-based typing. The prospective study material was composed of cDNA or gDNA derived from T cells, B-cell-depleted T cells, or PBMCs. Samples were obtained from the ongoing ImmuneRACE study (first 160 participants) and from 1,254 subjects provided by 6 global collaborators. Nearly every sample came with metadata listing a de-identified subject ID, COVID-19 status, age in years and sex. The repertoires were released in a freely available public database intended as a resource for research on the immune response to SARS-CoV-2. The dataset comprised deeply sampled blood TCRbeta repertoires from subjects exposed to, actively infected with, or recovered from COVID-19.

TCRbeta CDR3 regions were amplified from genomic DNA by means of the immunoSEQ Assay, a bias-controlled multiplex PCR. In the paper's pipeline: The number of nucleated cells in each sample was estimated from the amplification of reference gene primers within the assay. To quantify the absolute abundance of each unique TCRbeta CDR3 rearrangement, sequence reads were collapsed and filtered. For each sample, productive Simpson clonality was calculated as the square root of Simpson's diversity index over productive rearrangements. TCRdb's version of the immuneACCESS table is confined to in-frame rearrangements and falls short of the full clone set. An unresolved V gene accounts for under half of the shortfall where checked; the remainder is of unknown origin. V and J calls plus clone size are reproduced from that table; the DNA served to infer D and trimming. In this sample the table shows more than 200,000 clones, roughly 80% of which occur a single time. The ten largest clones represent approximately 10% of the sample.

At one collaborating source in Seattle, patients were enrolled during active infection and were followed longitudinally through the course of disease. Collaborating institutions collected whole blood in K2EDTA tubes following their own protocols. Collaborator samples were shipped for TCRbeta analysis as frozen whole blood, isolated PBMCs, or DNA extracted from either sample type. Study-wide findings and limitations: How much clinical and demographic metadata was included differed by source and by participant, and the metadata was provided uncurated.

The sequence came from a woman of 80 years or more with COVID-19, enrolled during active disease. Sequencing input: peripheral blood.

At the DNA level, the sequence is TGTGCCAGTAGCCGTACCCTCACAGGGCGTCAGGACGAGCAGTACTTC. It encodes CASSRTLTGRQDEQYF. The chain employs TRBV19 and TRBJ2-7; D gene: possibly TRBD1, on 6 matching bases. The CDR3 spans 16 residues, from the cysteine through the phenylalanine. Solely the CDR3 DNA is kept, with 48 bases framed from the first base. The CDR1 and CDR2 encoded by the germline V gene (reference sequence) are LNHDA and SQIVND. Trimming costs V 6 bases and J 5 bases, and their ends lie 23 bases apart.